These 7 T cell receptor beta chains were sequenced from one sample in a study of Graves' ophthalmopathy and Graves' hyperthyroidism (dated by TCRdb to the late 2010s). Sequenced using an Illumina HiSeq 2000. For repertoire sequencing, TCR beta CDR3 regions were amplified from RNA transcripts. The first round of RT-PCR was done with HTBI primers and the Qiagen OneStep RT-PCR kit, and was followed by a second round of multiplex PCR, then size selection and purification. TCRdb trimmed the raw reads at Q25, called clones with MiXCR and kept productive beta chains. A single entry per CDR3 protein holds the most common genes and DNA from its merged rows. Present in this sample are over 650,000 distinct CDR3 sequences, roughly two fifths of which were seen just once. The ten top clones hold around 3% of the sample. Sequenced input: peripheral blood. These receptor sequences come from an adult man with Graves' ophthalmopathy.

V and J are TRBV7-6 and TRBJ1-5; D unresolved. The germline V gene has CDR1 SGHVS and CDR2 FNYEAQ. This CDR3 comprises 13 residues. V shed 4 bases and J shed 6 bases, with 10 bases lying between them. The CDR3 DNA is TGTGCCAGCAGCTGCCAGGCGGGTCAGCCCCAGCATTTT. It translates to CASSCQAGQPQHF.

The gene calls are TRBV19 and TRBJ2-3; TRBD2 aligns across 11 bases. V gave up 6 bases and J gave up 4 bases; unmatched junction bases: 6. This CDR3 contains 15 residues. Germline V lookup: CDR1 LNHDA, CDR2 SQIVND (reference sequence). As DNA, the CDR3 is TGTGCCAGTAGCTTAGCGGGAGGGCTGGCAGATACGCAGTATTTT. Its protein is CASSLAGGLADTQYF.

CDR3 nucleotide sequence: TGTGCCAGCAGCTCCGAACGGGCCGGGGACATTCAGTACTTC. It encodes CASSSERAGDIQYF. V usage is TRBV7-3 and J usage is TRBJ2-4; D possibly corresponds to TRBD2 (5 bases). Germline loops: CDR1 SGHTA, CDR2 FQGTGA. The CDR3 extends over 14 amino acids. V was clipped by 4 bases and J by 8 bases, with 15 bases between them.

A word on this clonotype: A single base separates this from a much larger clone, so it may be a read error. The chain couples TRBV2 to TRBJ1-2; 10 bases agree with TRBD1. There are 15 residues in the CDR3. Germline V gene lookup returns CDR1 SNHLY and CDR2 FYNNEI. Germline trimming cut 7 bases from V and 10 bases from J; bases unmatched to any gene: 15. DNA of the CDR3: TGTGCCAGCATCATTAATATCGGGACAGGGGTGGACTACACCTTC. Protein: CASIINIGTGVDYTF.

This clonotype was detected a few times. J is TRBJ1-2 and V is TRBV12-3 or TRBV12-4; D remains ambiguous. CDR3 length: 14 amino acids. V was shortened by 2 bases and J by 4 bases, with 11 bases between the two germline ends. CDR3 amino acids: CASSLYSPLYGYTF. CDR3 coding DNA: TGTGCCAGCAGTTTATACAGTCCCCTCTATGGCTACACCTTC.

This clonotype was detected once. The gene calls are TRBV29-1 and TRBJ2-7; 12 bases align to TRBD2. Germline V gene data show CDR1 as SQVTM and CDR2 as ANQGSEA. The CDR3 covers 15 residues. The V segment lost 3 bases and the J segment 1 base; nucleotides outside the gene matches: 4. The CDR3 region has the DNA TGCAGCGTTGATGAGGGACTAGCGGGTTCCTACGAGCAGTACTTC. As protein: CSVDEGLAGSYEQYF.

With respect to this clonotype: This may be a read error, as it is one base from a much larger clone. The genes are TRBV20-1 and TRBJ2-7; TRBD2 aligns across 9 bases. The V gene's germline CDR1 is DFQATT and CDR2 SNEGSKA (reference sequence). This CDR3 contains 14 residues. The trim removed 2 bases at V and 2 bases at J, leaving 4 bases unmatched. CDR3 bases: TGCAGTGCTAGATTGACTAGCGGCGCCTACGAGCAGTACTTC. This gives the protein CSARLTSGAYEQYF.